One TCR beta chain is described in this entry. Its antigen is unidentified. The sample is drawn from a study of breast tumors, draining lymph nodes, adjacent tissues. Axillary draining lymph nodes of breast cancer patients supplied the node samples. The study, taken as a whole, reports: Compared with lymph nodes, tumors were less diverse; compared with nontumor tissue, more. That most tumor T cells come from lymph nodes remained unproven. The data were judged consistent with most tumor T cells coming from lymph node and expanding in tumor. Luminal-like breast cancer showed significantly greater tumor-nontumor repertoire similarity than basal-like breast cancer did.

CDR1 is MNHEY and CDR2 is SMNVEV in the germline V gene (reference sequence). Trimming cost V 5 bases and J 1 base; bases outside gene matches: 6. This CDR3 contains 15 residues. TCRdb used MiXCR to reprocess the multiplex PCR reads, holding one entry per CDR3 protein. The repertoire holds about 230,000 distinct CDR3 sequences, less than 40% seen once, with approximately 1.4% in the top ten. The chain is built from TRBV27 and TRBJ2-7; TRBD1 matches at 9 bases. The sequence derives from a female donor with breast cancer. Some clones in this sample may be carry-over from other donors' samples. Sequenced material: axillary lymph node tissue. The CDR3 protein is CASSPNRGQSYEQYF. The CDR3 DNA sequence: TGTGCCAGCAGTCCCAACAGGGGGCAATCCTACGAGCAGTACTTC.